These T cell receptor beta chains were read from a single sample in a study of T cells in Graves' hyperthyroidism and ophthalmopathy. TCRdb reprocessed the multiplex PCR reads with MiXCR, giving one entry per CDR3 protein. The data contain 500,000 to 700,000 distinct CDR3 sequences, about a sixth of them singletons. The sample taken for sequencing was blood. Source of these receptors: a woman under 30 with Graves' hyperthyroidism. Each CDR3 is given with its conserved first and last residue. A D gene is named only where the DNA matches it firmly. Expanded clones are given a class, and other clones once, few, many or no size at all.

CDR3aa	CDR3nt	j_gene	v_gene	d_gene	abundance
CASSQASSGGRNEQFF	TGCGCCAGCAGCCAAGCCTCTAGCGGGGGCCGGAATGAGCAGTTCTTC	TRBJ2-1	TRBV4-3	TRBD2	-
CASSLPDRLIYGYTF	TGTGCCAGCAGCTTACCGGACAGGTTGATCTATGGCTACACCTTC	TRBJ1-2	TRBV7-9	TRBD1	-
CASKSRDPPYNEQFF	TGTGCCAGCAAAAGCCGGGACCCTCCCTACAATGAGCAGTTCTTC	TRBJ2-1	TRBV7-2	-	-
CASSLARRLAGNEQFF	TGTGCCAGCAGCTTAGCGCGCAGACTAGCGGGCAATGAGCAGTTCTTC	TRBJ2-1	TRBV7-8	TRBD2	-
CASRQLAGEQFF	TGTGCCAGCAGGCAGTTAGCTGGTGAGCAGTTCTTC	TRBJ2-1	TRBV3-1	-	many
CASSLDILRADTQYF	TGTGCCAGCAGCTTGGATATTCTACGCGCAGATACGCAGTATTTT	TRBJ2-3	TRBV5-8	-	many
CAWKGGSSYNEQFF	TGTGCCTGGAAAGGGGGGAGCTCCTACAATGAGCAGTTCTTC	TRBJ2-1	TRBV30	-	many
CASSFGTDFTGELFF	TGTGCCAGCAGCTTCGGGACAGACTTCACCGGGGAGCTGTTTTTT	TRBJ2-2	TRBV7-9	TRBD1	many
CASSSRLAGTQETQYF	TGTGCCAGCAGCTCGAGACTAGCGGGAACTCAAGAGACCCAGTACTTC	TRBJ2-5	TRBV7-9	TRBD2	many
CATSDTDRGYEQYF	TGTGCCACCAGTGACACAGACAGGGGCTACGAGCAGTACTTC	TRBJ2-7	TRBV24-1	TRBD1	-
CASSYPDRSRETQYF	TGTGCCAGCAGTTACCCGGACAGGAGTCGGGAGACCCAGTACTTC	TRBJ2-5	TRBV6-5	TRBD1	many
CSARDTLTYEQYF	TGCAGTGCTAGGGATACGCTTACCTACGAGCAGTACTTC	TRBJ2-7	TRBV20-1	-	few
CASSAIRSSTDTQYF	TGCGCCAGCAGTGCTATCAGAAGTTCCACAGATACGCAGTATTTT	TRBJ2-3	TRBV10-1	-	few
CSVEDRFLVGVGADTQYF	TGCAGCGTTGAAGATAGATTTTTGGTGGGAGTGGGGGCAGATACGCAGTATTTT	TRBJ2-3	TRBV29-1	-	many
CSASDGVGTFQPQHF	TGCAGTGCTAGTGACGGTGTAGGGACGTTCCAGCCCCAGCATTTT	TRBJ1-5	TRBV20-1	-	many
CASSQEGLAVRDEQFF	TGTGCCAGCAGCCAAGAGGGACTAGCGGTTAGGGATGAGCAGTTCTTC	TRBJ2-1	TRBV4-2	TRBD2	few
CSVVGQGNEKLFF	TGCAGCGTTGTCGGACAGGGTAATGAAAAACTGTTTTTT	TRBJ1-4	TRBV29-1	TRBD1	few
CASNSGQDPGGANVLTF	TGTGCCAGCAACTCGGGACAGGACCCAGGAGGGGCCAACGTCCTGACTTTC	TRBJ2-6	TRBV6-1	TRBD1	many
CAGSFGDGYTF	TGTGCCGGCAGTTTTGGAGACGGCTACACCTTC	TRBJ1-2	TRBV12-3/TRBV12-4	-	-
CASSGPSGGTEQYF	TGTGCCAGCAGTGGCCCGAGCGGGGGGACCGAGCAGTACTTC	TRBJ2-7	TRBV6-1	TRBD2	few
CASSDGSGGGNEQFF	TGTGCCAGCAGTGACGGGAGCGGGGGTGGTAATGAGCAGTTCTTC	TRBJ2-1	TRBV6-4	TRBD2	-
CASSSGSGSQTQYF	TGTGCCAGCAGTAGCGGGAGTGGGTCACAGACCCAGTACTTC	TRBJ2-5	TRBV6-1	TRBD2	few
CASSVLAGGKTDTQYF	TGCGCCAGCAGCGTGTTGGCGGGAGGGAAAACAGATACGCAGTATTTT	TRBJ2-3	TRBV5-1	TRBD2	many
CASSVARADTQYF	TGTGCCAGCAGCGTAGCCAGGGCCGATACGCAGTATTTT	TRBJ2-3	TRBV9	-	-
CSVKGGNRGNTGELFF	TGCAGCGTTAAGGGCGGTAACAGGGGGAACACCGGGGAGCTGTTTTTT	TRBJ2-2	TRBV29-1	TRBD1	few
CSARDQVTEAFF	TGCAGTGCTAGAGATCAGGTCACTGAAGCTTTCTTT	TRBJ1-1	TRBV20-1	-	-
CASSLGQGNTIYF	TGTGCCAGCAGCTTAGGACAGGGAAACACCATATATTTT	TRBJ1-3	TRBV13	-	-
CASSPNGRMNTEAFF	TGTGCCAGCAGCCCGAACGGACGGATGAACACTGAAGCTTTCTTT	TRBJ1-1	TRBV7-3	-	many
CASSDSQGAGELFF	TGTGCCAGCAGTGACTCACAGGGGGCCGGGGAGCTGTTTTTT	TRBJ2-2	TRBV6-4	TRBD1	-
CSARDPAGLTGELFF	TGCAGTGCTAGGGATCCAGCGGGGCTCACCGGGGAGCTGTTTTTT	TRBJ2-2	TRBV20-1	TRBD2	-
CASRRGGNTEAFF	TGTGCCAGCAGGAGAGGGGGGAACACTGAAGCTTTCTTT	TRBJ1-1	TRBV6-1	-	once
CSARLSNSGAGGTEAFF	TGCAGTGCTAGACTTAGTAACAGTGGGGCGGGGGGCACTGAAGCTTTCTTT	TRBJ1-1	TRBV20-1	-	-
CASRLAGANNEQFF	TGTGCCAGCAGGCTAGCGGGAGCTAACAATGAGCAGTTCTTC	TRBJ2-1	TRBV28	TRBD2	-
CASSLLGDIYGYTF	TGTGCCAGCAGTTTACTGGGGGACATCTATGGCTACACCTTC	TRBJ1-2	TRBV12-3/TRBV12-4	-	many
CASSDVEHTQYF	TGTGCCAGCAGTGACGTCGAACATACGCAGTATTTT	TRBJ2-3	TRBV2	-	many
CASRVSGDDEQYF	TGCGCCAGCAGGGTCTCGGGGGATGACGAGCAGTACTTC	TRBJ2-7	TRBV10-2	-	many
CSATPGLKGDNEQFF	TGCAGTGCCACTCCGGGACTCAAGGGGGACAATGAGCAGTTCTTC	TRBJ2-1	TRBV20-1	-	few
CASSFRDRVSRHPKNSPLHF	TGTGCCAGCAGTTTCCGGGACAGGGTGAGCCGGCACCCAAAAAATTCACCCCTCCACTTT	TRBJ1-6	TRBV12-3/TRBV12-4	TRBD1	few
CASSWTVNQPQHF	TGTGCCAGCAGCTGGACAGTTAATCAGCCCCAGCATTTT	TRBJ1-5	TRBV12-3/TRBV12-4	-	once
CASSFVSSGTYEQYF	TGTGCCAGCAGTTTCGTTTCTAGCGGGACCTACGAGCAGTACTTC	TRBJ2-7	TRBV6-2/TRBV6-3	TRBD2	few
CASSQPGETQYF	TGTGCCAGCAGCCAGCCAGGGGAGACCCAGTACTTC	TRBJ2-5	TRBV28	-	many
CASSPWTGHFRTDTQYF	TGTGCCAGCAGCCCGTGGACGGGACATTTTAGGACAGATACGCAGTATTTT	TRBJ2-3	TRBV5-6	-	-
CASSGGLRQETQYF	TGTGCCAGCAGTGGGGGACTTAGACAAGAGACCCAGTACTTC	TRBJ2-5	TRBV12-3/TRBV12-4	-	many
CATSGTGQETQYF	TGTGCCACCAGCGGAACGGGCCAAGAGACCCAGTACTTC	TRBJ2-5	TRBV24-1	-	-
CATSRDIGRLTDTQYF	TGTGCCACCAGCAGAGATATCGGGCGCCTCACAGATACGCAGTATTTT	TRBJ2-3	TRBV15	-	many
CASSLELAPNEQFF	TGTGCCAGCAGCTTAGAATTAGCCCCCAATGAGCAGTTCTTC	TRBJ2-1	TRBV7-2	-	-
CASSPPVLAGAGGEQFF	TGTGCCAGCTCACCACCGGTTCTTGCGGGGGCAGGGGGTGAGCAGTTCTTC	TRBJ2-1	TRBV18	-	-
CASFTGETYEQYF	TGTGCCAGCTTTACGGGAGAGACCTACGAGCAGTACTTC	TRBJ2-7	TRBV6-1	-	many
CASTQNSYEQYF	TGTGCCAGCACGCAAAACTCCTACGAGCAGTACTTC	TRBJ2-7	TRBV6-2/TRBV6-3	-	few
CASSGWSYNEQFF	TGTGCCAGCAGCGGGTGGTCCTACAATGAGCAGTTCTTC	TRBJ2-1	TRBV2	-	-
CASSRRQGTGYTF	TGTGCCAGCAGCCGTCGACAGGGGACTGGCTACACCTTC	TRBJ1-2	TRBV6-1	TRBD1	few
CASAGGGPRTEAFF	TGTGCCAGCGCCGGTGGGGGACCTAGGACTGAAGCTTTCTTT	TRBJ1-1	TRBV6-1	-	many
CASRVTGGANTEAFF	TGTGCCAGCAGAGTCACAGGGGGCGCGAACACTGAAGCTTTCTTT	TRBJ1-1	TRBV6-1	TRBD1	-
CASSDGIREYNEQFF	TGTGCCAGCAGCGATGGGATCAGGGAGTACAATGAGCAGTTCTTC	TRBJ2-1	TRBV7-8	-	few
CATSPDSSNQPQHF	TGTGCCACCTCCCCCGACAGTAGCAATCAGCCCCAGCATTTT	TRBJ1-5	TRBV24-1	-	-